These T cell receptor beta chains were read from a single sample in a study of CD8+ T cells in alopecia areata. Sequenced by immunoSEQ multiplex PCR; TCRdb stores in-frame clones only, minus some. Of about 200,000 clones in the sample, roughly 50% were seen once. Here the sequenced sample was CD4+ T cells sorted from blood, taken at week 24, from a patient treated with tofacitinib. These receptors were obtained from a human donor with alopecia areata. The CDR3 runs from the conserved cysteine through the conserved F or W. The D gene is left open where the match is weak. Expanded clones are given a class, and other clones once, few, many or no size at all.

v_gene: TRBV6-1
len: 15
j_gene: TRBJ1-2
d_gene: NA
abundance: NA
CDR3aa: CASSGGTSGSGGYTF
CDR3nt: TGTGCCAGCAGCGGAGGGACATCGGGTTCGGGGGGCTACACCTTC

v_gene: TRBV29-1
len: 12
j_gene: TRBJ1-2
d_gene: NA
abundance: NA
CDR3aa: CSGGSGTVGYTF
CDR3nt: TGCAGCGGAGGATCAGGGACTGTTGGCTACACCTTC

v_gene: TRBV2
len: 17
j_gene: TRBJ1-1
d_gene: NA
abundance: NA
CDR3aa: CASSEESPWTLNTEAFF
CDR3nt: TGTGCCAGCAGTGAAGAGTCACCATGGACCCTGAACACTGAAGCTTTCTTT

v_gene: TRBV27
len: 14
j_gene: TRBJ2-5
d_gene: NA
abundance: NA
CDR3aa: CASSLLRGAETQYF
CDR3nt: TGTGCCAGCAGTTTATTGAGGGGCGCGGAGACCCAGTACTTC

v_gene: TRBV15
len: 15
j_gene: TRBJ2-7
d_gene: TRBD2
abundance: NA
CDR3aa: CATLTGTTDSYEQYF
CDR3nt: TGTGCCACCTTGACCGGGACTACCGACTCCTACGAGCAGTACTTC

v_gene: TRBV18
len: 12
j_gene: TRBJ1-2
d_gene: NA
abundance: few
CDR3aa: CASSPTTYGYTF
CDR3nt: TGTGCCAGCTCACCGACGACCTATGGCTACACCTTC

v_gene: TRBV2
len: 12
j_gene: TRBJ1-2
d_gene: NA
abundance: NA
CDR3aa: CASSTESYGYTF
CDR3nt: TGTGCCAGCAGTACAGAATCCTATGGCTACACCTTC

v_gene: TRBV29-1
len: 12
j_gene: TRBJ2-7
d_gene: NA
abundance: NA
CDR3aa: CSVVGLTYEQYF
CDR3nt: TGCAGCGTTGTCGGCCTCACCTACGAGCAGTACTTC

v_gene: TRBV5-1
len: 15
j_gene: TRBJ2-3
d_gene: NA
abundance: few
CDR3aa: CASSFSGDSTDTQYF
CDR3nt: TGCGCCAGCAGCTTTTCGGGAGATAGCACAGATACGCAGTATTTT

v_gene: TRBV6-5
len: 13
j_gene: TRBJ2-3
d_gene: NA
abundance: few
CDR3aa: CASRPRESDTQYF
CDR3nt: TGTGCCAGCAGGCCCCGGGAGTCAGATACGCAGTATTTT

v_gene: TRBV27
len: 15
j_gene: TRBJ2-1
d_gene: NA
abundance: NA
CDR3aa: CASTPPGAFYNEQFF
CDR3nt: TGTGCCAGCACCCCCCCCGGGGCCTTCTACAATGAGCAGTTCTTC

v_gene: TRBV7-8
len: 15
j_gene: TRBJ1-2
d_gene: NA
abundance: NA
CDR3aa: CASSLGGGGDYGYTF
CDR3nt: TGTGCCAGCAGCTTAGGCGGGGGAGGGGACTATGGCTACACCTTC

v_gene: TRBV5-4
len: 11
j_gene: TRBJ2-1
d_gene: NA
abundance: few
CDR3aa: CASSAVNEQFF
CDR3nt: TGTGCCAGCAGCGCGGTGAATGAGCAGTTCTTC

v_gene: TRBV29-1
len: 11
j_gene: TRBJ2-2
d_gene: NA
abundance: NA
CDR3aa: CSAKNTGELFF
CDR3nt: TGCAGCGCAAAGAACACCGGGGAGCTGTTTTTT

v_gene: TRBV25-1
len: 12
j_gene: TRBJ2-5
d_gene: NA
abundance: once
CDR3aa: CASSPGQETQYF
CDR3nt: TGTGCCAGCAGTCCGGGCCAAGAGACCCAGTACTTC

v_gene: TRBV1
len: 16
j_gene: TRBJ2-5
d_gene: NA
abundance: NA
CDR3aa: CTSSQSSGRAGETQYF
CDR3nt: TGCACCAGCAGCCAGAGTAGCGGGAGGGCCGGAGAGACCCAGTACTTC

v_gene: TRBV5-1
len: 15
j_gene: TRBJ1-1
d_gene: NA
abundance: NA
CDR3aa: CASSLVGRVDAEAFF
CDR3nt: TGCGCCAGCAGCTTGGTAGGCAGGGTAGACGCTGAAGCTTTCTTT

v_gene: TRBV7-3
len: 11
j_gene: TRBJ2-7
d_gene: NA
abundance: few
CDR3aa: CASSGDLEQYF
CDR3nt: TGTGCCAGCAGCGGCGACCTCGAGCAGTACTTC

v_gene: TRBV15
len: 14
j_gene: TRBJ1-2
d_gene: TRBD1
abundance: NA
CDR3aa: CATSRDREDYGYTF
CDR3nt: TGTGCCACCAGCAGGGACAGGGAGGACTATGGCTACACCTTC

v_gene: TRBV27
len: 15
j_gene: TRBJ2-5
d_gene: TRBD2
abundance: NA
CDR3aa: CASRGLAGAQETQYF
CDR3nt: TGTGCCAGCAGGGGACTAGCGGGGGCACAAGAGACCCAGTACTTC

v_gene: TRBV5-1
len: 17
j_gene: TRBJ2-4
d_gene: TRBD2
abundance: NA
CDR3aa: CASSLAGDRGLKNIQYF
CDR3nt: TGCGCCAGCAGCCTAGCGGGAGACAGGGGCCTCAAAAACATTCAGTACTTC

v_gene: TRBV5-1
len: 15
j_gene: TRBJ2-7
d_gene: NA
abundance: NA
CDR3aa: CASSLGDIASYEQYF
CDR3nt: TGCGCCAGCAGCTTGGGGGACATTGCCTCCTACGAGCAGTACTTC

v_gene: TRBV28
len: 15
j_gene: TRBJ2-1
d_gene: NA
abundance: few
CDR3aa: CASSLPSGRPNEQFF
CDR3nt: TGTGCCAGCAGTTTACCGTCGGGCAGACCCAATGAGCAGTTCTTC

v_gene: TRBV28
len: 13
j_gene: TRBJ1-2
d_gene: NA
abundance: few
CDR3aa: CASSIGMNYGYTF
CDR3nt: TGTGCCAGCAGCATCGGGATGAACTATGGCTACACCTTC

v_gene: TRBV7-9
len: 12
j_gene: TRBJ2-7
d_gene: NA
abundance: few
CDR3aa: CASSFAAYEQYF
CDR3nt: TGTGCCAGCAGCTTCGCAGCCTACGAGCAGTACTTC